Shown below are 22 T cell receptor beta chains from a single sample sequenced in a study of shared clonotypes between healthy human individuals. Sequenced by immunoSEQ multiplex PCR; TCRdb stores in-frame clones only, minus some. The data hold some 530,000 clones, with around 85% observed a single time. Material: PBMCs. These receptor sequences come from a woman aged 35 to 49 in good health. Some clones in this sample may be carry-over from other donors' samples.

This chain uses TRBV30 with TRBJ2-7; the match to TRBD1 covers 8 bases. V lost 0 bases and J lost 5; bases outside the gene matches: 6. The CDR3 is 14 amino acids. Germline CDR1 and CDR2: GTSNPN and SVGIG (reference sequence). The CDR3 loop reads CAWSVDRGRNEQYF. CDR3 in DNA: TGTGCCTGGAGTGTCGACAGGGGCAGGAACGAGCAGTACTTC.

The chain carries TRBV28 and TRBJ1-2; D perhaps matches TRBD1 (6 bases). Trimming took 3 bases from V and 8 from J, leaving 16 bases between them. Germline CDR1 reads MDHEN; CDR2 reads SYDVKM. The CDR3 contains 14 residues. The CDR3 sequence: CASSFRGAPPGYTF. The CDR3 DNA is TGTGCCAGCAGTTTTCGGGGGGCCCCACCCGGCTACACCTTC.

This sequence joins TRBV7-3 and TRBJ2-5; 7 positions agree with TRBD2. Germline-derived CDR1 and CDR2 are SGHTA and FQGTGA. CDR3 length: 12 amino acids. The V gene end was trimmed by 3 bases and the J gene end by 11 bases; junction bases not matched to a gene: 6. CDR3: CASSFGTNPQYF. DNA of the CDR3: TGTGCCAGCAGCTTCGGGACTAATCCACAGTACTTC.

A word on this clone: This likely reflects a read error, since a far larger clone is one base away. V and J are TRBV28 and TRBJ1-2, with D unresolved. CDR1 is MDHEN and CDR2 is SYDVKM in the germline V gene. Trimming took off 7 bases at V and 4 bases at J, with 19 bases between the two ends. The CDR3 consists of 15 residues. CDR3 in DNA: TGTGCCAGCAACCCGGTGGGCCGGCTAGTCTATGGCTACACCTTC. It codes for CASNPVGRLVYGYTF.

This rearrangement joins TRBV4-3 to TRBJ1-5; no definite D call. Germline V gene lookup returns CDR1 LGHNA and CDR2 YSLEER. The CDR3 has 16 residues. The V end lost 0 bases, the J end lost 5 bases, and 14 bases lay between the germline ends. CDR3 loop: CASSQDLIQRYQPQHF. Written as DNA, the CDR3 is TGCGCCAGCAGCCAAGATCTTATACAGCGGTATCAGCCCCAGCATTTT.

This clone showed up many times. Different DNA sequences within this sample yield the same CDR3. V gene TRBV7-3 combines with J gene TRBJ1-1, with no clear D. Trimming pared 5 bases from V and 0 bases from J, leaving 7 bases between. Looked up from germline, CDR1 is SGHTA and CDR2 is FQGTGA. CDR3 length equals 13 residues. The CDR3 here is CASSTLVNTEAFF. In nucleotides, the CDR3 is TGTGCCAGCAGCACCCTCGTGAACACTGAAGCTTTCTTT.

To note about this clone: This likely came from a read error, as a far larger clone is one base away. This sequence joins TRBV5-1 and TRBJ2-5; the D gene could be TRBD1 or TRBD2 (5 bases each). Per germline, CDR1 SGHRS and CDR2 YFSETQ. The germline V and J ends were trimmed by 7 bases and 4 bases, with 11 bases remaining between them. This CDR3 region has 12 residues. CDR3 sequence: CASGWDGETQYF. The CDR3 coding sequence is TGCGCCAGCGGCTGGGACGGAGAGACCCAGTACTTC.

The chain is built from TRBV27 and TRBJ2-5, with a possible D match to TRBD1 (5 bases). The V end was cut by 5 bases, the J end by 4 bases, with 20 bases between. CDR1 is MNHEY and CDR2 is SMNVEV in the germline V gene (reference sequence). The CDR3 is 16 amino acids. CDR3 in amino acids: CASSDRLLGGAETQYF. The CDR3 DNA reads TGTGCCAGCAGTGACCGACTTTTGGGTGGGGCAGAGACCCAGTACTTC.

This clone occurred once. This CDR3 is CASSPGRTVGEKLFF. The CDR3, as DNA: TGCGCCAGCAGCCCCGGAAGGACTGTAGGGGAAAAACTGTTTTTT. The V gene is TRBV4-1, the J gene TRBJ1-4, with unresolved D. V shed 4 bases and J shed 8 bases, with 17 bases lying between them. The germline V gene encodes CDR1 MGHRA and CDR2 YSYEKL. The CDR3 is 15 residues long.

V and J are TRBV6-1 and TRBJ1-4; D ambiguous. The germline V gene encodes CDR1 MNHNS and CDR2 SASEGT. The CDR3 runs to 16 residues. Trimming took 2 bases from V and 3 from J, leaving 13 bases between them. DNA of the CDR3: TGTGCCAGCAGTGAAAACCACTTTCAGGCTAATGAAAAACTGTTTTTT. Translating it yields CASSENHFQANEKLFF.

V and J are TRBV5-6 and TRBJ2-1; TRBD2 matches 8 bases. J lost 1 base, V lost 4 bases, and 4 bases had no gene match. The CDR3 totals 15 residues. The germline V gene encodes CDR1 SGHDT and CDR2 YYEEEE. Here the CDR3 DNA reads TGTGCCAGCAGCGCTACTAGCGGTTCCTACAATGAGCAGTTCTTC. As protein: CASSATSGSYNEQFF.

With regard to this clone: Since a far larger clone is one base different, this is likely a read error. The chain carries TRBV6-4 and TRBJ1-2; D might be TRBD1 (6 bases). Looked up from germline, CDR1 is MRHNA and CDR2 is SNTAGT. The CDR3 contains 15 residues. The V and J ends lost 3 bases and 6 bases respectively, with 17 bases between them. DNA of the CDR3: TGTGCCAGCAGTGAGGCCGAGGGGGGGACGGATGGCTACACCTTC. Translated: CASSEAEGGTDGYTF.

Note on this clone: Given a far larger clone just one base away, this is likely a sequencing read error. The chain recombines TRBV4-3 with TRBJ1-5; D is uncertain. Germline V gene sequence: CDR1 LGHNA, CDR2 YSLEER. There are 17 residues in the CDR3. Trimming stripped 4 bases from V and 0 bases from J, with 16 bases between. Here the CDR3 DNA reads TGCGCCAGCAGCCTGTCGGAGTCTCTTGGTAGCAATCAGCCCCAGCATTTT. This translates into CASSLSESLGSNQPQHF.

This clone was recorded once. This chain links TRBV2 with TRBJ1-1; D gene unclear. Germline-derived CDR1 and CDR2 are SNHLY and FYNNEI. CDR3 length: 14 residues. With 4 bases removed from V and 0 bases from J, the gap between germline ends came to 9 bases. As DNA, the CDR3 is TGTGCCAGCAGTGTTGACCTACTGAACACTGAAGCTTTCTTT. Its protein product is CASSVDLLNTEAFF.

The chain links TRBV5-1 to TRBJ2-5; no definite D call. The CDR3 consists of 16 residues. CDR1 SGHRS and CDR2 YFSETQ come from the germline V gene. Trimming pared 0 bases from V and 1 base from J, leaving 13 bases between. CDR3 loop: CASSLDGSYSQETQYF. CDR3 bases: TGCGCCAGCAGCTTGGATGGGTCATATAGCCAAGAGACCCAGTACTTC.

A single count supports this clone. J is TRBJ1-5 and V is TRBV19, with D tentatively TRBD1 (6 bases). The CDR3 totals 15 residues. Trimming took off 5 bases at V and 8 bases at J, with 19 bases between the two ends. Germline values: CDR1 LNHDA, CDR2 SQIVND (reference sequence). The CDR3, as DNA: TGTGCCAGTAGTTGGCAAACAGGGTCCGGCGAGCCCCAGCATTTT. This encodes CASSWQTGSGEPQHF.

This clone showed up just once. A read error is likely here: a far larger clone is one base away. The same CDR3 is also encoded by other DNA sequences in this sample. The rearrangement links TRBV30 to TRBJ2-6, with D unresolved. V lost 5 bases, J lost 0 bases, and 11 bases lay in between. The CDR3 runs 15 residues. Per germline, CDR1 GTSNPN and CDR2 SVGIG (reference sequence). Here the CDR3 reads CAWGTDLSGANVLTF. The CDR3, as DNA: TGTGCCTGGGGTACAGACCTCTCTGGGGCCAACGTCCTGACTTTC.

The rearrangement joins TRBV5-1 to TRBJ2-7; perhaps TRBD1 as D (6 bases). The V gene's germline CDR1 is SGHRS and CDR2 YFSETQ. CDR3 size: 13 residues. V was shortened by 7 bases and J by 1 base, with 12 bases between the two germline ends. The CDR3 protein is CASSGTLSYEQYF. The CDR3 coding sequence is TGCGCCAGCTCCGGGACATTATCCTACGAGCAGTACTTC. Full variable domain (rest looked up from reference TRBV5-1 and TRBJ2-7): KAGVTQTPRYLIKTRGQQVTLSCSPISGHRSVSWYQQTPGQGLQFLFEYFSETQRNKGNFPGRFSGRQFSNSRSEMNVSTLELGDSALYLCASSGTLSYEQYFGPGTRLTVT.

V gene TRBV6-1 combines with J gene TRBJ1-4; D is ambiguous. Between the trimmed V and J ends, which lost 2 bases and 7 bases, there was a span of 14 bases. This CDR3 has 15 residues. Germline CDR1 MNHNS, CDR2 SASEGT. The CDR3 is CASSENSKAGEKLFF. The CDR3 coding sequence is TGTGCCAGCAGTGAAAATTCGAAGGCGGGTGAAAAACTGTTTTTT.

Note on this clone: Its ends do not fully match the called genes, so a read error is possible. CDR3 protein: CAWSGQGPTYEQHF. The CDR3 DNA reads TGTGCCTGGAGTGGACAGGGCCCTACCTACGAGCAGCACTTC. V and J are TRBV30 and TRBJ2-7; 7 positions match TRBD1. Looked up from germline, CDR1 is GTSNPN and CDR2 is SVGIG (reference sequence). The CDR3 consists of 14 residues.

This chain links TRBV10-3 with TRBJ2-3; TRBD2 is a possible D gene (6 bases). Germline-derived CDR1 and CDR2 are ENHRY and SYGVKD. The V and J ends lost 2 bases and 6 bases respectively, with 15 bases between them. The CDR3 has 15 residues. The CDR3 spells CAISEPDNGGDTQYF. In DNA form, the CDR3 reads TGTGCCATCAGTGAGCCGGACAATGGGGGGGATACGCAGTATTTT.

The chain carries TRBV19 and TRBJ2-7, with D perhaps matching TRBD2 (6 bases). Trimming took 5 bases from V and 0 from J, leaving 20 bases between them. Germline CDR1 and CDR2: LNHDA and SQIVND (reference sequence). This CDR3 is 17 amino acids long. The CDR3 DNA reads as TGTGCCAGTAGTTTGATTTTTGGAGGGCACAGCTCCTACGAGCAGTACTTC. Its translation is CASSLIFGGHSSYEQYF. Drawing the rest from reference TRBV19 and TRBJ2-7, the complete variable domain is DGGITQSPKYLFRKEGQNVTLSCEQNLNHDAMYWYRQDPGQGLRLIYYSQIVNDFQKGDIAEGYSVSREKKESFPLTVTSAQKNPTAFYLCASSLIFGGHSSYEQYFGPGTRLTVT.